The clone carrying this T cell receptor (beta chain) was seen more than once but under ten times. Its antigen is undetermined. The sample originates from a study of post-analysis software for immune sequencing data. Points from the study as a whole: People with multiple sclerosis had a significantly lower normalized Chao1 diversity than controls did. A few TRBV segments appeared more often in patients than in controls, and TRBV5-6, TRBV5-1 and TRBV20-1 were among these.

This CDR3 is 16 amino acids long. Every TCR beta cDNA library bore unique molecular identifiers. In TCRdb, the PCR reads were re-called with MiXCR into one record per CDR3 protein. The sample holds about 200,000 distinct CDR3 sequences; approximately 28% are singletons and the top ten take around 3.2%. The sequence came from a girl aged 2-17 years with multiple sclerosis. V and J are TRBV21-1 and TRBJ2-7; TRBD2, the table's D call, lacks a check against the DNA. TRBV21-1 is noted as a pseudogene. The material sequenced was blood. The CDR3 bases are TGTGCCAGCAGCAAGGGGACTAGCGGGAAGCTCTACGAGCAGTACTTC. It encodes CASSKGTSGKLYEQYF.